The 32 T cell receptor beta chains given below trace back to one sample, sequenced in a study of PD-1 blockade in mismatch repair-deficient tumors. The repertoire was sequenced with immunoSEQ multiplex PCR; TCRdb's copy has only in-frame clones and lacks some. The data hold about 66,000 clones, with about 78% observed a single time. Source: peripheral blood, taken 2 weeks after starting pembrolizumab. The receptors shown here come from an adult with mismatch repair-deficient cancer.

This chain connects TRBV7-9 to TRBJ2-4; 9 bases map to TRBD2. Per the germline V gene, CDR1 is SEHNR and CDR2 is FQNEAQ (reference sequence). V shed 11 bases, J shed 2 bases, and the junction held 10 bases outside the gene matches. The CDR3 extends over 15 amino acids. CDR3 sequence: CAGDSASGTKNIQYF. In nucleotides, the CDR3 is TGTGCCGGGGATTCGGCTAGCGGGACCAAAAACATTCAGTACTTC. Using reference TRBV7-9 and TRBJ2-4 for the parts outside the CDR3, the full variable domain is DTGVSQNPRHKITKRGQNVTFRCDPISEHNRLYWYRQTLGQGPEFLTYFQNEAQLEKSRLLSDRFSAERPKGSFSTLEIQRTEQGDSAMYLCAGDSASGTKNIQYFGAGTRLSVL.

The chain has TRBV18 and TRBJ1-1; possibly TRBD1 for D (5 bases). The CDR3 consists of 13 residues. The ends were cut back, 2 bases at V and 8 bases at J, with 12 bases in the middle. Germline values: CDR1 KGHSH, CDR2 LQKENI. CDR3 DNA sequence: TGTGCCAGCTCACCAGCGGATTACAGGGAAGCTTTCTTT. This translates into CASSPADYREAFF.

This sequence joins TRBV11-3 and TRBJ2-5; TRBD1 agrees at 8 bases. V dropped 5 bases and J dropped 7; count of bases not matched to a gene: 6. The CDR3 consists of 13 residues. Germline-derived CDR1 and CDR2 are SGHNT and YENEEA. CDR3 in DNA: TGTGCCAGCAGCGGGGACAGGTCCGGGACCCAGTACTTC. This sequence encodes CASSGDRSGTQYF. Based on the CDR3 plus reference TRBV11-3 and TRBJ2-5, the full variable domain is EAGVVQSPRYKIIEKKQPVAFWCNPISGHNTLYWYLQNLGQGPELLIRYENEEAVDDSQLPKDRFSAERLKGVDSTLKIQPAELGDSAVYLCASSGDRSGTQYFGPGTRLLVL.

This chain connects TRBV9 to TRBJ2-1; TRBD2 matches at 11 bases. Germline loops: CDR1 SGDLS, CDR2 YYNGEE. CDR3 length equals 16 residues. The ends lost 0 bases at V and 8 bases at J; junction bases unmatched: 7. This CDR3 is CASSVVASGRQDEQFF. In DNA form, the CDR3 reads TGTGCCAGCAGCGTAGTGGCTAGCGGGAGGCAGGATGAGCAGTTCTTC.

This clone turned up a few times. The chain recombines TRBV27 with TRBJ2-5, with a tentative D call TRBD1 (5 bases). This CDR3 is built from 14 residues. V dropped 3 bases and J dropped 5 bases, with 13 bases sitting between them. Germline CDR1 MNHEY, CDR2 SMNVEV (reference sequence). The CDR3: CASSFGDSRETQYF. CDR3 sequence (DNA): TGTGCCAGCAGTTTTGGTGACAGTCGGGAGACCCAGTACTTC.

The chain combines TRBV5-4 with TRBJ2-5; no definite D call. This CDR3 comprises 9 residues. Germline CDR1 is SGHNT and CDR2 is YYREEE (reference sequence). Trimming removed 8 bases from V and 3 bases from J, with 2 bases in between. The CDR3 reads CARKETQYF. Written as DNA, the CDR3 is TGTGCCAGAAAAGAGACCCAGTACTTC.

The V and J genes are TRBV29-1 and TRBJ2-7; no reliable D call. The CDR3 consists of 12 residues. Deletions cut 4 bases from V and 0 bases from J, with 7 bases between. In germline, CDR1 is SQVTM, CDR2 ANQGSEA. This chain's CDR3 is CSVVQSSYEQYF. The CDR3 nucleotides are TGCAGCGTTGTACAGAGCTCCTACGAGCAGTACTTC.

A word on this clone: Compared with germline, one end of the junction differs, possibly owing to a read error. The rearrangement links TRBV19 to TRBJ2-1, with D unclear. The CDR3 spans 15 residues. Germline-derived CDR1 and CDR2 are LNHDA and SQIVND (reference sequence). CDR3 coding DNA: TGTGCCAGTAGTTTAGACACGAGCTCCTACAATGAGCAGTTCTTC. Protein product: CASSLDTSSYNEQFF.

The CDR3 region has the DNA TGTGCCAGCAGCTTATTAGGGGACACCAACACTGAAGCTTTCTTT. Protein: CASSLLGDTNTEAFF. The chain is built from TRBV5-6 and TRBJ1-1; TRBD1 is a possible D gene (6 bases). This CDR3 comprises 15 residues. V dropped 2 bases and J dropped 2 bases, with 13 bases sitting between them. Germline lookup yields CDR1 SGHDT and CDR2 YYEEEE.

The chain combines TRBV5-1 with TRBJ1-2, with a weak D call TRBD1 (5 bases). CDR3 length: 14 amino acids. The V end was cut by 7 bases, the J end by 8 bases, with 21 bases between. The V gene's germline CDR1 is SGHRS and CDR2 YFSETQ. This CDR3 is CASAPAAGERGYTF. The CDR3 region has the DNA TGCGCCAGCGCCCCCGCTGCGGGGGAGCGCGGCTACACCTTC.

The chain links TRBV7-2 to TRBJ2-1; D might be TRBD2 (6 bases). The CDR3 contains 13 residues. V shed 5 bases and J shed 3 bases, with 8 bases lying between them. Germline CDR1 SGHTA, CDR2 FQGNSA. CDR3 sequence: CASSPGGYNEQFF. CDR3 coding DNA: TGTGCCAGCAGCCCCGGGGGCTACAATGAGCAGTTCTTC.

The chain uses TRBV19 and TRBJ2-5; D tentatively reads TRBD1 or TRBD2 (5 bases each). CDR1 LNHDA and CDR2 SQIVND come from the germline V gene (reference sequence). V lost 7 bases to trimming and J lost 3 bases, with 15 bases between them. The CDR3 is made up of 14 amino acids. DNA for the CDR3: TGTGCCAGTACCGACCCGGGACGGGAAGAGACCCAGTACTTC. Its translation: CASTDPGREETQYF.

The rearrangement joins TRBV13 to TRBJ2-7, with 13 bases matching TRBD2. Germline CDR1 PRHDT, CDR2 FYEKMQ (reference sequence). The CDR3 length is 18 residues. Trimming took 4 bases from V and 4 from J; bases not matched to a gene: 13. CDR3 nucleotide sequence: TGTGCCAGCAGCTCAGGACTAGCGGGAGTTGAGGATATTTACGAGCAGTACTTC. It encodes CASSSGLAGVEDIYEQYF.

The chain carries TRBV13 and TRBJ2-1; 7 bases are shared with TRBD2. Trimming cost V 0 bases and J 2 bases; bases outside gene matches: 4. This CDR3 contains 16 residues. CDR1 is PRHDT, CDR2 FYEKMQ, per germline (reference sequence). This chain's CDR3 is CASSLGPSGPYNEQFF. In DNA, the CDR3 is TGTGCCAGCAGCTTAGGTCCTAGCGGCCCCTACAATGAGCAGTTCTTC.

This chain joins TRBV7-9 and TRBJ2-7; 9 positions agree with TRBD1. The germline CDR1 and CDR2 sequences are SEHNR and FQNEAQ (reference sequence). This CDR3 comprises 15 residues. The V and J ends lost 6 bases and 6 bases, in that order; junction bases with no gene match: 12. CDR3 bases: TGTGCCAGCAGGACCGGGACAGGGCCTTCCGGCGAGCAGTACTTC. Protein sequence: CASRTGTGPSGEQYF.

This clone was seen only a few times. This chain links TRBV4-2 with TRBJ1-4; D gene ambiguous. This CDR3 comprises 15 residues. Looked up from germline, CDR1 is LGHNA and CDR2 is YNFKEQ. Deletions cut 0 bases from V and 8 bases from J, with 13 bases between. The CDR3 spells CASSQDEQTSEKLFF. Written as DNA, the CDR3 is TGTGCCAGCAGCCAAGATGAACAGACTTCCGAAAAACTGTTTTTT.

CDR3 bases: TGTGCCAGTAGTATAGTGTGGTCTAGCACCTACAATGAGCAGTTCTTC. Its protein product is CASSIVWSSTYNEQFF. The genes are TRBV19 and TRBJ2-1, with D possibly matching TRBD2 (5 bases). Per germline, CDR1 LNHDA and CDR2 SQIVND (reference sequence). The CDR3 consists of 16 residues. The V end was cut by 1 base, the J end by 2 bases, with 12 bases between.

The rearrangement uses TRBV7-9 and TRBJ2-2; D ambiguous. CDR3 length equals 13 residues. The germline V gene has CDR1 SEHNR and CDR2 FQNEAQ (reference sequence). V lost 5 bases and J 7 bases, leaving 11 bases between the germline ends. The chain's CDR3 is CASSINGVGELFF. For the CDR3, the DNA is TGTGCCAGCAGCATCAATGGGGTCGGGGAGCTGTTTTTT. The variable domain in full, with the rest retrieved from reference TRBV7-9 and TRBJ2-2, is DTGVSQNPRHKITKRGQNVTFRCDPISEHNRLYWYRQTLGQGPEFLTYFQNEAQLEKSRLLSDRFSAERPKGSFSTLEIQRTEQGDSAMYLCASSINGVGELFFGEGSRLTVL.

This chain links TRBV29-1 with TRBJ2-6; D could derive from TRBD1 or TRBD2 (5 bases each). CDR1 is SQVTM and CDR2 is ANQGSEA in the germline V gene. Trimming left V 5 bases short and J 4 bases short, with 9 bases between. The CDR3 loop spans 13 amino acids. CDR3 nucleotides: TGCAGCGTTTTCGGGGCAGGGGCCAACGTCCTGACTTTC. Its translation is CSVFGAGANVLTF.

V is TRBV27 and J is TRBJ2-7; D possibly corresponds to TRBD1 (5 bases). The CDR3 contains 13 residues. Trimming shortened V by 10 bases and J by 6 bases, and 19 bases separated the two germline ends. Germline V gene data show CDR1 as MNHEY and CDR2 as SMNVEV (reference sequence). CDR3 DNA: TGTGCCACCAAGGGTCAGGGATCACGCGAGCAGTACTTC. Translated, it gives CATKGQGSREQYF.

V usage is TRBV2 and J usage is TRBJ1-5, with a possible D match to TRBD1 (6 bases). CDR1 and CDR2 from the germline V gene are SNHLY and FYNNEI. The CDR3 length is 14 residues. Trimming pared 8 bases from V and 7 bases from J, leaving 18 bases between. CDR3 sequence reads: CASSGGGRGQPQHF. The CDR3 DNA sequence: TGTGCCAGCTCCGGAGGGGGAAGAGGACAGCCCCAGCATTTT.

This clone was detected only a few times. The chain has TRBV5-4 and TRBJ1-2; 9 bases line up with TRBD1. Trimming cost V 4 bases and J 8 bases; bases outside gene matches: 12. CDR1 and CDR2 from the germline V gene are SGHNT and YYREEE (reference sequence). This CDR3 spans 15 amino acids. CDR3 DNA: TGTGCCAGCAGCCGAGATAATACAGGGGGCGAGGGCTACACCTTC. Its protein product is CASSRDNTGGEGYTF.

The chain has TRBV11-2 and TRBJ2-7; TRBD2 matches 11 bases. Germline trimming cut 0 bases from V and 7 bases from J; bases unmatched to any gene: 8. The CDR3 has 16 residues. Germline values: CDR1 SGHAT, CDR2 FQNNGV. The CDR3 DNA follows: TGTGCCAGCAGCTTAGACCTAGCGGGAGGTGCGGGTGAGCAGTACTTC. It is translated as CASSLDLAGGAGEQYF.

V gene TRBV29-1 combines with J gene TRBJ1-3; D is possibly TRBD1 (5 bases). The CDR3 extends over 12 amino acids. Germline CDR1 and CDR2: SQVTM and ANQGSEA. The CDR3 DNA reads TGCAGAGGCACTCAGGGTGGAAACACCATATATTTT. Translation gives CRGTQGGNTIYF.

DNA for the CDR3: TGTGCCAGCAGCCCGGGGACTAGCGGGAGCCAAGAGACCCAGTACTTC. Translation gives CASSPGTSGSQETQYF. The chain couples TRBV5-4 to TRBJ2-5; 14 bases line up with TRBD2. From germline, CDR1 is SGHNT and CDR2 YYREEE (reference sequence). The CDR3 extends over 16 amino acids. Trimming at V came to 4 bases and at J to 1 base, leaving 3 bases not matched to a gene.

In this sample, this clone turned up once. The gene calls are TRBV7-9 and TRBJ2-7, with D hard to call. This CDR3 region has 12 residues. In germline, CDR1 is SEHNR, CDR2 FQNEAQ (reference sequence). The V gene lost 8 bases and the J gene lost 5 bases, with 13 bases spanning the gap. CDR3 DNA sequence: TGTGCCAGCTCAAGGGTGGCGAACGAGCAGTACTTC. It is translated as CASSRVANEQYF.

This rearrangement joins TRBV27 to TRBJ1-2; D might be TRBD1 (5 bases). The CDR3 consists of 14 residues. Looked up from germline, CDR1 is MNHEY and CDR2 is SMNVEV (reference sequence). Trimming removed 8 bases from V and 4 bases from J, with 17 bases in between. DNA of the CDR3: TGTGCCAGCGCCTTATCCGGGACCATCTATGGCTACACCTTC. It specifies CASALSGTIYGYTF.

The CDR3 DNA sequence: TGTGCCAGCAAGGGGCGGGGGCAGGAAAAACTGTTTTTT. This encodes CASKGRGQEKLFF. This rearrangement joins TRBV25-1 to TRBJ1-4; possibly TRBD1 for D (6 bases). The V gene lost 7 bases and the J gene lost 8 bases, with 14 bases spanning the gap. The V gene's germline CDR1 is MGHDK and CDR2 SYGVNS. This CDR3 contains 13 residues. The variable domain in full, with the rest retrieved from reference TRBV25-1 and TRBJ1-4, is EADIYQTPRYLVIGTGKKITLECSQTMGHDKMYWYQQDPGMELHLIHYSYGVNSTEKGDLSSESTVSRIRTEHFPLTLESARPSHTSQYLCASKGRGQEKLFFGSGTQLSVL.

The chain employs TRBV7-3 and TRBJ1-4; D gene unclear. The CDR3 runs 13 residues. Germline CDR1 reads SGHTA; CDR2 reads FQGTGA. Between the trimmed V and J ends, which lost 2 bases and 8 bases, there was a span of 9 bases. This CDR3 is CASSLGPWEKLFF. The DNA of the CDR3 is TGTGCCAGCAGCTTAGGCCCCTGGGAAAAACTGTTTTTT.

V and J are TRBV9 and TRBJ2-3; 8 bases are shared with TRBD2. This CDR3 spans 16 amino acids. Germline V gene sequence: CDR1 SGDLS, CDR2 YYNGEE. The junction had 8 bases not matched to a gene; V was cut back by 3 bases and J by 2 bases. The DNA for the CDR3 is TGTGCCAGCAGCGGAGAAGCCGGGAGGGTCACAGATACGCAGTATTTT. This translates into CASSGEAGRVTDTQYF.

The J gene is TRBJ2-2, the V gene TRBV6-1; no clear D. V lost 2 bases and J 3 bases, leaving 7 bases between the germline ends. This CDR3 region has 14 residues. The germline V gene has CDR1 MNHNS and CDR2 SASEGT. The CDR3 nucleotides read TGTGCCAGCAGTGAAATTTGGGACACCGGGGAGCTGTTTTTT. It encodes CASSEIWDTGELFF.

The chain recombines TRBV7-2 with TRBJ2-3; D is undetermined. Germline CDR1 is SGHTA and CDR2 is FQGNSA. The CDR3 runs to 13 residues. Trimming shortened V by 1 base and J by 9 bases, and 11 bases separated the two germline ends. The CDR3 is CASSLEVGDTQYF. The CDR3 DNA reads TGTGCCAGCAGCTTAGAGGTCGGCGACACGCAGTATTTT.